The rows below give T cell receptor beta chains drawn from one sample of a study of OX40 agonist ivuxolimab in advanced cancers. Generated by immunoSEQ multiplex PCR, the TCRdb table keeps only in-frame clones and is missing some. The repertoire consists of 43,000 or so clones, with approximately 88% occurring once and the leading ten covering roughly 13%. The source was CD4+ or CD8+ T cells sorted from blood, collected in a trial of the OX40 agonist ivuxolimab. These receptors all stem from an adult with an advanced solid tumor such as melanoma, head and neck, liver or kidney cancer. The CDR3 runs from the conserved cysteine through the conserved F or W. A D gene is named only where the DNA matches it firmly. For some rows the clone size is stated as once, few or many, or as a class when expanded; others skip it.

v_gene	d_gene	abundance	j_gene	CDR3aa	CDR3nt
TRBV28	TRBD2	-	TRBJ2-5	CASSPRILSPLAGGQETQYF	TGTGCCAGCAGCCCTCGCATTCTTTCCCCCTTAGCGGGAGGCCAAGAGACCCAGTACTTC
TRBV5-6	TRBD1	few	TRBJ2-7	CASSLQGAVSEQYF	TGTGCCAGCAGCTTACAGGGGGCGGTCAGCGAGCAGTACTTC
TRBV10-1	-	-	TRBJ1-5	CASSEEGSGQPQHF	TGCGCCAGCAGTGAGGAAGGGTCAGGGCAGCCCCAGCATTTT
TRBV5-6	TRBD2	-	TRBJ2-1	CASRWGRGYNEQFF	TGTGCCAGCAGGTGGGGGAGGGGCTACAATGAGCAGTTCTTC
TRBV6-6	-	-	TRBJ2-7	CASSYRRGGGYEQYF	TGTGCCAGCAGTTACCGTAGGGGTGGGGGCTACGAGCAGTACTTC
TRBV18	TRBD1	-	TRBJ2-1	CASSNVGTGDEQFF	TGTGCCAGCTCAAATGTCGGGACAGGGGATGAGCAGTTCTTC
TRBV4-1	-	-	TRBJ1-1	CASSQEGAKNTEAFF	TGCGCCAGCAGCCAAGAAGGGGCCAAGAACACTGAAGCTTTCTTT
TRBV6-6	-	-	TRBJ1-2	CASSPKLREGYTF	TGTGCCAGCAGTCCTAAGCTCCGGGAGGGCTACACCTTC
TRBV5-6	TRBD1	-	TRBJ2-3	CASSLATGGSTDTQYF	TGTGCCAGCAGCTTGGCCACAGGGGGCAGCACAGATACGCAGTATTTT
TRBV28	TRBD2	-	TRBJ2-1	CASSWSGRGYNEQFF	TGTGCCAGCAGTTGGAGCGGGAGGGGCTACAATGAGCAGTTCTTC
TRBV7-8	-	once	TRBJ2-1	CASSSGRPRNEQFF	TGTGCCAGCAGCTCGGGCCGGCCCCGGAATGAGCAGTTCTTC
TRBV18	TRBD1	-	TRBJ2-5	CASSPTGGAETQYF	TGTGCCAGCTCACCAACAGGGGGCGCGGAGACCCAGTACTTC
TRBV11-2	-	-	TRBJ2-7	CASSSLTLSSYEQYF	TGTGCCAGCAGCTCCCTCACCCTAAGTTCCTACGAGCAGTACTTC
TRBV5-6	TRBD1	-	TRBJ2-1	CASSEGQGSYNEQFF	TGTGCCAGCAGCGAGGGACAGGGCTCCTACAATGAGCAGTTCTTC
TRBV4-1	TRBD2	-	TRBJ2-6	CASSQDRLISGRMTGANVLTF	TGCGCCAGCAGCCAAGATAGATTAATTAGCGGGAGGATGACTGGGGCCAACGTCCTGACTTTC
TRBV5-6	-	-	TRBJ1-5	CASSHSGGQPQHF	TGTGCCAGCAGCCACAGCGGGGGGCAGCCCCAGCATTTT
TRBV11-3	-	-	TRBJ2-1	CASSFRKGAQFF	TGTGCCAGCAGCTTTCGGAAGGGAGCGCAGTTCTTC
TRBV28	TRBD1	once	TRBJ1-1	CASSVGDRDFTEAFF	TGTGCCAGCAGTGTAGGGGACAGGGATTTCACTGAAGCTTTCTTT
TRBV29-1	TRBD1	-	TRBJ2-1	CSVVRTGGSNEQFF	TGCAGCGTTGTAAGGACAGGGGGTAGCAATGAGCAGTTCTTC
TRBV27	TRBD1	-	TRBJ2-7	CASILRTGRNYEQYF	TGTGCCAGCATCCTACGGACAGGGAGGAACTACGAGCAGTACTTC
TRBV4-1	TRBD2	-	TRBJ2-1	CASSQDPASGRGDEQFF	TGCGCCAGCAGCCAAGATCCCGCCAGCGGGAGAGGCGATGAGCAGTTCTTC
TRBV28	TRBD2	-	TRBJ2-1	CASSLPLAVGEQFF	TGTGCCAGCAGTTTGCCGCTAGCGGTTGGTGAGCAGTTCTTC
TRBV4-1	-	-	TRBJ2-3	CASSQDGRGRTDTQYF	TGCGCCAGCAGCCAAGATGGGCGGGGACGCACAGATACGCAGTATTTT
TRBV11-2	TRBD2	-	TRBJ2-7	CASSYGLAGGPGSYEQYF	TGTGCCAGCAGCTATGGACTAGCGGGAGGGCCAGGGTCCTACGAGCAGTACTTC
TRBV15	-	-	TRBJ2-5	CATSRTPQAGDQETQYF	TGTGCCACCAGCAGAACTCCACAGGCAGGCGACCAAGAGACCCAGTACTTC
TRBV5-6	-	-	TRBJ1-5	CASSLDRNQPQHF	TGTGCCAGCAGCCTCGACAGGAATCAGCCCCAGCATTTT
TRBV18	-	-	TRBJ2-7	CASSPPQGTDEQYF	TGTGCCAGCTCACCACCGCAGGGCACGGACGAGCAGTACTTC
TRBV6-6	-	-	TRBJ2-4	CASSYPTKNIQYF	TGTGCCAGCAGTTACCCTACTAAAAACATTCAGTACTTC
TRBV5-5	TRBD2	-	TRBJ2-3	CASSPRRLANTDTQYF	TGTGCCAGCAGCCCTCGCCGACTAGCGAATACAGATACGCAGTATTTT
TRBV14	TRBD1	-	TRBJ1-1	CASSQRPGQGAVDAFF	TGTGCCAGCAGCCAAAGGCCGGGACAGGGGGCGGTGGATGCTTTCTTT
TRBV28	TRBD1	-	TRBJ1-5	CASSPPDRGKDQPQHF	TGTGCCAGCAGCCCACCGGACAGGGGTAAGGATCAGCCCCAGCATTTT
TRBV5-1	TRBD1	-	TRBJ1-4	CASSPGQGTNEKLFF	TGCGCCAGCAGCCCCGGACAGGGTACTAATGAAAAACTGTTTTTT
TRBV28	-	-	TRBJ1-3	CASSFLGGSGNTIYF	TGTGCCAGCAGTTTTCTCGGGGGCTCTGGAAACACCATATATTTT
TRBV28	TRBD1	-	TRBJ2-5	CASSLWTGALKTQYF	TGTGCCAGCAGTTTATGGACAGGGGCCCTTAAGACCCAGTACTTC
TRBV6-1	TRBD2	-	TRBJ2-7	CASSELAGVYEQYF	TGTGCCAGCAGTGAATTAGCGGGGGTATACGAGCAGTACTTC
TRBV27	-	-	TRBJ1-6	CASSFTKGPSYNSPLHF	TGTGCCAGCAGTTTTACGAAGGGGCCCTCCTATAATTCACCCCTCCACTTT
TRBV18	-	-	TRBJ1-1	CASSPERGFTEAFF	TGTGCCAGCTCACCAGAGAGGGGATTCACTGAAGCTTTCTTT
TRBV19	TRBD1	-	TRBJ2-1	CASSIQGAAYNEQFF	TGTGCCAGTAGTATACAGGGGGCGGCCTACAATGAGCAGTTCTTC
TRBV19	TRBD2	-	TRBJ2-1	CASGGLAGFYNEQFF	TGTGCCAGTGGAGGACTAGCGGGATTTTACAATGAGCAGTTCTTC
TRBV4-2	-	-	TRBJ2-7	CASSQDASVYEQYF	TGTGCCAGCAGCCAAGATGCATCGGTCTACGAGCAGTACTTC
TRBV7-9	-	-	TRBJ1-5	CASSLLGSNQPQHF	TGTGCCAGCAGCTTATTGGGGAGCAATCAGCCCCAGCATTTT
TRBV30	TRBD1	-	TRBJ1-5	CAWSVNGDRGNQPQHF	TGTGCCTGGAGTGTAAACGGCGACAGGGGCAATCAGCCCCAGCATTTT
TRBV10-1	-	-	TRBJ2-1	CASSEGIGIYNEQFF	TGCGCCAGCAGTGAGGGGATAGGAATCTACAATGAGCAGTTCTTC
TRBV6-5	-	-	TRBJ1-2	CASRSPGQTNYGYTF	TGTGCCAGCAGGAGCCCGGGACAAACTAACTATGGCTACACCTTC
TRBV6-6	-	-	TRBJ2-7	CASSYPQGRESYEQYF	TGTGCCAGCAGTTACCCACAGGGGCGGGAGTCCTACGAGCAGTACTTC
TRBV7-9	TRBD2	once	TRBJ2-3	CASSPTSGRGTDTQYF	TGTGCCAGCAGCCCGACTAGCGGGAGAGGCACAGATACGCAGTATTTT